This T cell receptor beta chain was sequenced in a study of blood T cell repertoires in COVID-19. Study details: The United States, Italy and Spain provided the acute and convalescent COVID-19 samples. Nucleic acid was either cDNA or gDNA, and it came from T cells, B-cell-depleted T cells, or PBMCs.

In the authors' workflow: It was from reference gene primer amplification that nucleated cell counts were estimated. Repertoires were generated with immunoSEQ multiplex PCR, while TCRdb's copy carries only in-frame clones and drops some. That table gives V, J and clone size, and the DNA gave D and trimming. The data contain around 200,000 clones, roughly 86% of them singletons. Germline loops: CDR1 ENHRY, CDR2 SYGVKD. The CDR3 covers 13 residues. V dropped 10 bases and J dropped 7; count of bases not matched to a gene: 9. This sequence originates from a woman aged 80 or over in a cohort sampled during active or convalescent COVID-19. The V call is TRBV10-3, the J call TRBJ1-4; 7 bases are shared with TRBD1. Sequencing input: peripheral blood. The CDR3 DNA follows: TGTGCCAATAGCCGGGACAGCGGTGAAAAACTGTTTTTT. Translation gives CANSRDSGEKLFF.